This record covers a single TCR beta chain. Its antigen is still unknown. This CDR3 is 17 amino acids long. J gave up 2 bases and V 7 bases, and 13 bases lay outside the gene matches. The germline V gene has CDR1 LNHDA and CDR2 SQIVND (reference sequence). This sample is part of a study of cytomegalovirus exposure and HLA in healthy donors. Study-wide results and limits: Confirmation in vitro established that three CMV-associated chains were specific for CMV antigens.

TCRdb keeps only in-frame clones here, not all; method: immunoSEQ multiplex PCR. The table records under 300,000 clones, roughly 85% of them present only once. The chain employs TRBV19 and TRBJ2-2, with TRBD1 identical over 7 bases. The sequencing sample was made of PBMCs. The sequence derives from a woman between 18 and 29 years old in good health and CMV-seronegative. DNA for the CDR3: TGTGCCAGTAAAGGGGCTACAGGGGACCTCAACACCGGGGAGCTGTTTTTT. Protein product: CASKGATGDLNTGELFF.